This T cell receptor (beta chain) was obtained from a study of cytomegalovirus exposure and HLA in healthy donors (TCRdb year 2017). Background on the whole study: An earlier analysis of several hundred of the donors reported about 260 Gb of sequence data and some 110 million unique TCR beta sequences obtained from about 179 million T cells. Donor age, sex, ethnicity and CMV serostatus were compiled alongside the repertoire data. On average, roughly 250,000 unique TCR beta nucleotide sequences were sequenced per donor among some 430 genotyped donors of the cohort, with roughly 20% of those sequences being non-productive. The study combined high-throughput TCR immunosequencing, statistical association of individual TCRs with disease status, and machine learning to predict cytomegalovirus infection status. A later genetic analysis took genome-wide SNP genotypes for about 55% of the roughly 700 donors and used that subset as a discovery cohort. Around 300 gigabases of sequencing data and approximately 80 million unique TCR sequences were included in an early release covering under 650 HLA-typed donors. Roughly 5 DR-DQ haplotypes were handled as single units for association and clustering, since linkage in the cohort was strong. The T cell repertoires of about 700 subjects were profiled by immunosequencing and related to cytomegalovirus serostatus. All discovery cohort repertoires had been generated on a single sequencing platform. HLA typing covered class I and class II loci at four-digit resolution. An earlier analysis of around 640 of the donors used high-throughput TCR beta sequencing to judge whether each TCR beta V gene segment behaved as functional or pseudogenic. To study patterns of TCR occurrence, a later analysis re-analyzed previously published TCR beta repertoires from 650 to 750 donors and added high-resolution HLA genotyping. Of the 398 genotyped donors, approximately 83% fell in the genetic ancestry cluster associated with self-reported Caucasian donors. Rather than using new phenotypic data, the later analysis identified candidate immune exposures from TCR beta sequences and from how often those sequences occurred across donors. The number of typed donors differed by locus: 629-630 for A, B, C, DRB1 and DQB1; approximately 530 for DQA1; 606 for DPA1; and about 470 for DPB1. In addition to the first cohort of approximately 650 subjects, a separate validation cohort of 120 different subjects was used. The study aimed to test whether cataloging public T cell receptors could reveal signatures of past pathogen exposure.

The germline V and J ends show losses of 4 bases and 4 bases respectively, and no gene match explains 7 bases of the junction. Reading from cysteine to phenylalanine, the CDR3 counts 16 amino acids. The CDR3 DNA has 48 bases and is translated from base 1. CDR1 and CDR2 are read off the germline V gene (reference sequence) as SGHNT and YYREEE. The study at large found these results: When HLA alleles, especially DR and DQ, strongly co-occurred, attributing TCR associations to individual alleles was difficult. Some IMGT-functional V segments, including TRBV6-2 and TRBV6-3, could not be distinguished by the 87-base-pair reads and were therefore excluded. Because counts were too low, roughly 17 rarely observed V segments, including chromosome 9 orphons, were left out of the earlier analysis of some 640 of the donors. An association between a missense DCLRE1C variant and V-gene and J-gene trimming of TCR beta chains was found in a later genetic analysis and replicated in an independent cohort. A few of the identified cytomegalovirus-associated TCR beta chains were confirmed in vitro to be specific for cytomegalovirus antigens. Presence/absence analyses assumed roughly uniform sequencing depth across donors, an assumption that may not hold. In a later genetic analysis, fewer N-insertions in productive TCRs were reported among donors in an Asian-associated ancestry cluster than the roughly 640-donor mean. Cytomegalovirus status was reported to be diagnosed by the classifier with high specificity and sensitivity in both the original and validation cohorts. Only TCR beta chains were sequenced in this cohort, and the absence of alpha or paired-chain data limited detectable features. A later analysis reported that several top co-occurrence clusters appeared linked to parvovirus B19, influenza, CMV and Epstein-Barr virus. Correlated functional status among segregating V segments might be attributable to linkage disequilibrium, but an unknown experimental factor could not be ruled out. A later analysis found that HLA-associated TCR beta chains were more clonally expanded and had lower generation probabilities than equally common non-associated chains. In a later analysis, TCR association rates were found to vary across HLA loci, with the most associated TCRs seen for DRB1 alleles and the fewest for HLA-C alleles. An earlier analysis of roughly 570 of the donors showed that most TCR beta V segments appeared in productive rearrangements either about 87% or about 30% of the time, which broadly matched IMGT annotations. CMV serostatus was the only immune exposure information available for the cohort. Across donors, most TCR sequences were observed very rarely, whereas some public TCRs were present in many individuals. A further reported finding was that TCR beta sequences accurately predicted the HLA-A and HLA-B alleles for most subjects in the first cohort. Because HLA typing was unavailable for some donors at each locus, only the typed subset was used in association tests. The study listed 164 TCR beta chains as associated with cytomegalovirus. Most CMV-associated TCR beta chains appeared to be HLA-restricted in a later analysis, and the HLA associations seemed to be driven largely by CMV exposure. It was suggested by the authors that the approach could potentially be generalized to other disease states and immunological phenotypes. A group of highly shared sequence variants was considered likely to be a technical artifact of the sequencing pipeline. A later analysis associated 16,951 TCR beta sequences with specific HLA alleles at a false discovery rate of 0.05.

Details on this clone: The specificity of this receptor is unknown. The input lacks base qualities; no much larger clone sits a single base away.

The cohort comprised some 730 healthy bone marrow donors. At the time of sampling, all cohort members were nominally healthy, though unrecorded immune exposures were likely present. The donor was CMV seronegative and was included in the group of several hundred seronegative cohort members. Each donor provided a peripheral blood sample, and peripheral blood mononuclear cells were used for TCR beta sequencing. The Qiagen DNeasy Blood Extraction Kit was used to extract genomic DNA from the blood cell samples. To prepare the library, the immunoSEQ multiplex PCR assay was applied. A mixture of 60 forward primers for TCR Vbeta segments and 13 reverse primers for TCR Jbeta segments was used in the multiplex PCR. Amplification of the CDR3 region of rearranged TCR beta genes was performed with a multiplex PCR assay on genomic DNA. Amplified TCR beta libraries were sequenced as 87-base-pair reads on the Illumina HiSeq System. Turning to the authors' computational methods: A later analysis counted 65 million to 90 million unique TCR beta chains across the roughly 700 repertoires, and 10 million to 12 million of these chains were shared by at least two donors. To remove PCR and sequencing errors, raw reads were error-corrected and collapsed into unique sequences using a nearest-neighbor algorithm that merged closely related sequences. V, D and J gene segments were assigned by aligning CDR3 sequences to IMGT reference sequences. Each retained sequence needed at least a six-nucleotide match to both a V gene segment and a J gene segment. Rearrangements were called productive when the CDR3 lacked stop codons and stayed in frame with V and J; all others were non-productive. Following IMGT convention, CDR3 was defined as the stretch from the second conserved V-encoded cysteine to the conserved J-encoded phenylalanine. The earlier analysis of 587 of the donors excluded sequences that lacked an unambiguous match to a single V gene segment. In an earlier analysis of approximately 500 of the donors, a V segment was called functional when productive rearrangements were above 56.7%, and segregating when the standard deviation between donors exceeded 5%. A statistical classification framework was built to diagnose cytomegalovirus status from the catalog of TCR beta chain sequences. In a later analysis, V and J genes were assigned by comparing TCR nucleotide sequences against IMGT/GENE-DB human TR gene sequences. Using the TCRdist pipeline, a later analysis assigned CDR3 sequences along with most-parsimonious VDJ recombination scenarios. In a later analysis, every TCR beta chain was defined by the combination of its CDR3 amino acid sequence and its V-gene family, and reads without a unique V-gene family were dropped. To address suspected cross-contamination and a sequencing artifact, a later analysis removed 450 to 700 highly shared, low-generation-probability nucleotide sequences. In a later analysis, a clonal expansion index was calculated for each public chain from normalized within-repertoire ranks of inferred template counts. In a later analysis, generation probabilities were computed with a VDJ recombination model fitted to out-of-frame rearrangements, and the resulting probabilities were checked against IGoR. Hypergeometric tests were used in a later analysis to score TCR-TCR, TCR-HLA and TCR-CMV co-occurrence, with a repertoire-size bias correction applied to the TCR pairs. To estimate false discovery rates, a later analysis permuted the HLA or CMV assignments 20 times. In a later analysis, co-occurring TCRs were grouped with DBSCAN, and TCRdist sequence similarity was added when clustering was performed within HLA-allele-positive subsets. For co-occurrence clustering, repertoires with fewer than 30,000 or more than 120,000 public chains were excluded, along with 5 or 6 repertoires with anomalous nucleotide sharing. TCRdb stores this immuneACCESS table with in-frame sequences only. Part of the clones is absent; in the studies checked, under half of the shortfall reflects unresolved V genes, and no reason is known for the rest. The V and J calls and clone size are taken from that table; D and trimming were inferred from the DNA. The sample table holds 140,000 to 150,000 clones, of which about 80% were seen once. The ten largest account for 4.5% to 5.5% of the sample.

The receptor comes from a man aged 40-55 years in good health and CMV-seronegative. The sequenced material came from PBMCs. The chain is made from TRBV5-4 and TRBJ2-3; TRBD2 fits 12 bases in the junction. The DNA reads TGTGCCAGCAGCCCCACTAGCGGGGGGTTAGCAGATACGCAGTATTTT. This is translated as CASSPTSGGLADTQYF. With all but the CDR3 taken from the reference TRBV5-4 and TRBJ2-3 genes, the full variable domain is: ETGVTQSPTHLIKTRGQQVTLRCSSQSGHNTVSWYQQALGQGPQFIFQYYREEENGRGNFPPRFSGLQFPNYSSELNVNALELDDSALYLCASSPTSGGLADTQYFGPGTRLTVL.